The clone carrying this T cell receptor (beta chain) was observed once. Its antigen remains unidentified. The junction departs from germline at one end; a sequencing error may be responsible. This record comes from a study of cytomegalovirus exposure and HLA in healthy donors. Findings and limits, study-wide: Owing to their indistinguishability, certain V segments, notably TRBV6-2 and TRBV6-3, were excluded.

Germline lookup yields CDR1 LNHNV and CDR2 YYDKDF (reference sequence). This CDR3 comprises 15 residues. Both 60 Vbeta primers and 13 Jbeta primers went into the PCR. Using immunoSEQ multiplex PCR, the repertoire was profiled, and TCRdb retains in-frame clones only, with some absent. The repertoire consists of about 82,000 clones, with roughly 80% occurring once and the leading ten covering around 3.2%. What was sequenced was PBMCs. The rearrangement links TRBV15 to TRBJ1-1; D is uncertain. This receptor was identified in a man aged 50 to 60 in good health and CMV-seronegative. In DNA, the CDR3 is TGTGCCACCGGCAGAGATTATCGGGAAGGGACTGAAGCTTTCTTT. As protein: CATGRDYREGTEAFF.